Shown below are 17 T cell receptor beta chains from a single sample sequenced in a study of preoperative IRX-2 immunotherapy in early breast cancer. Assay used: immunoSEQ multiplex PCR; TCRdb lists only in-frame clones, some missing. Seen here are around 62,000 clones, roughly 94% observed once, and the top ten hold around 1.5%. Treatment defined: preoperative locoregional IRX-2 cytokine immunotherapy. This sample was obtained from a patient treated with IRX-2 immunotherapy. The receptors were gathered from a human donor with breast cancer.

This clone was counted a single time. V is TRBV27 and J is TRBJ2-7; D remains unclear. Germline CDR1 reads MNHEY; CDR2 reads SMNVEV (reference sequence). The CDR3 covers 16 residues. Trimming shortened V by 5 bases and J by 3 bases, and 20 bases separated the two germline ends. CDR3 nucleotide sequence: TGTGCCAGCAGTCCTTCTGTCGGTCCGTTCATCTACGAGCAGTACTTC. Its translation: CASSPSVGPFIYEQYF.

V usage is TRBV18 and J usage is TRBJ1-2, with D unresolved. V was cut by 1 base and J by 2 bases, with 11 bases left in between. Per the germline V gene, CDR1 is KGHSH and CDR2 is LQKENI. The CDR3 has 15 residues. CDR3 region: CASSPLGERNYGYTF. CDR3 coding DNA: TGTGCCAGCTCACCACTAGGTGAAAGAAACTATGGCTACACCTTC.

The chain has TRBV10-2 and TRBJ2-7, with TRBD1 matching 7 bases. Germline CDR1 reads WSHSY; CDR2 reads SAAADI. CDR3 length: 14 residues. The J segment lost 4 bases and the V segment lost 8 bases, leaving 11 bases of the junction unmatched. In nucleotides, the CDR3 is TGCGCCAGCTCCCCGACAGGGATCTATTACGAGCAGTACTTC. Amino acid sequence: CASSPTGIYYEQYF.

The chain combines TRBV21-1 with TRBJ2-2. TRBV21-1 is classified as a pseudogene. This CDR3 spans 14 amino acids. CDR3 in DNA: TGTGCCAGCAGCAAAGACTCCGGCCCCGGGGAGCTGTTTTTT. As protein: CASSKDSGPGELFF.

A single count supports this clone. The chain uses TRBV5-1 and TRBJ2-3, with TRBD2 identical over 10 bases. CDR1 and CDR2 (germline): SGHRS, YFSETQ. This CDR3 is 16 amino acids long. Losses at the gene ends were 4 bases for V and 3 bases for J; bases not matched to a gene: 8. In nucleotides, the CDR3 is TGCGCCAGCAGCATCCGAGCGGGAGGGCCGACAGATACGCAGTATTTT. Translation gives CASSIRAGGPTDTQYF. Drawing the rest from reference TRBV5-1 and TRBJ2-3, the complete variable domain is KAGVTQTPRYLIKTRGQQVTLSCSPISGHRSVSWYQQTPGQGLQFLFEYFSETQRNKGNFPGRFSGRQFSNSRSEMNVSTLELGDSALYLCASSIRAGGPTDTQYFGPGTRLTVL.

The rearrangement links TRBV19 to TRBJ1-5, with D perhaps TRBD1 (5 bases). The CDR3 is 14 residues long. Trimming pared 5 bases from V and 5 bases from J, leaving 13 bases between. Germline CDR1 reads LNHDA; CDR2 reads SQIVND (reference sequence). CDR3 protein: CASSARDGHQPQHF. The CDR3 nucleotides read TGTGCCAGTAGTGCCCGGGACGGACATCAGCCCCAGCATTTT. Drawing the rest from reference TRBV19 and TRBJ1-5, the complete variable domain is DGGITQSPKYLFRKEGQNVTLSCEQNLNHDAMYWYRQDPGQGLRLIYYSQIVNDFQKGDIAEGYSVSREKKESFPLTVTSAQKNPTAFYLCASSARDGHQPQHFGDGTRLSIL.

CDR3 nucleotides: TGTGCCAGCAGCAAAACCCCCCAAGAGACCCAGTACTTC. It yields the protein CASSKTPQETQYF. The rearrangement uses TRBV7-7 and TRBJ2-5, with unresolved D. Germline CDR1 reads SSHAT; CDR2 reads FNYEAQ (reference sequence). The V end lost 5 bases, the J end lost 1 base, and 8 bases lay between the germline ends. The CDR3 has 13 residues.

The V call is TRBV27, the J call TRBJ1-5, with TRBD1 matching 7 bases. V was clipped by 1 base and J by 2 bases; unmatched bases: 17. The length of the CDR3 is 20 residues. The germline V gene has CDR1 MNHEY and CDR2 SMNVEV (reference sequence). The CDR3 loop is CASSLFKAVGTAWRNQPQHF. DNA of the CDR3: TGTGCCAGCAGTTTATTCAAGGCGGTCGGGACAGCTTGGCGCAATCAGCCCCAGCATTTT.

The rearrangement links TRBV7-9 to TRBJ1-2; no firm D call. Germline values: CDR1 SEHNR, CDR2 FQNEAQ (reference sequence). The CDR3 is made up of 13 amino acids. The V end lost 3 bases, the J end lost 2 bases, and 7 bases lay between the germline ends. Here the CDR3 reads CASSFSGNYGYTF. CDR3 nucleotide sequence: TGTGCCAGCAGCTTCTCGGGGAACTATGGCTACACCTTC.

This sequence joins TRBV11-1 and TRBJ2-5; 7 bases agree with TRBD2. V was pared by 8 bases and J by 4 bases, with 7 bases of the junction left unmatched. CDR3 size: 13 residues. CDR1 is SGHAT and CDR2 is FQDESV in the germline V gene (reference sequence). CDR3 in DNA: TGTGCCAGCGTCCGGGGGGTGGGAGAGACCCAGTACTTC. Translation: CASVRGVGETQYF. The whole variable domain, remainder taken from reference TRBV11-1 and TRBJ2-5, is EAEVAQSPRYKITEKSQAVAFWCDPISGHATLYWYRQILGQGPELLVQFQDESVVDDSQLPKDRFSAERLKGVDSTLKIQPAELGDSAMYLCASVRGVGETQYFGPGTRLLVL.

The J gene is TRBJ2-2, the V gene TRBV4-1; 8 bases match TRBD1. Trimming cost V 5 bases and J 4 bases; bases outside gene matches: 6. Germline CDR1 is MGHRA and CDR2 is YSYEKL. The CDR3 contains 15 residues. CDR3 DNA: TGCGCCAGCAGCAGAACAGGGGGGAGCACCGGGGAGCTGTTTTTT. Protein product: CASSRTGGSTGELFF.

With respect to this clone: An end of the junction differs from the germline gene, which may be a read error. This sequence joins TRBV5-1 and TRBJ2-2; 9 bases agree with TRBD2. The CDR3 has 16 residues. The V gene's germline CDR1 is SGHRS and CDR2 YFSETQ. The CDR3 DNA is TGCGCCAGCAGCTTGAGAGATAGCGGGAGATCTCGGGGAGCTGTTTTT. It translates to CASSLRDSGRSRGAVF.

The CDR3 nucleotides are TGTGCCTGGAGGGCCCCCGGGACAGGGCCTGGCTACACCTTC. Amino acid sequence: CAWRAPGTGPGYTF. V and J are TRBV30 and TRBJ1-2; TRBD1 matches at 9 bases. Per the germline V gene, CDR1 is GTSNPN and CDR2 is SVGIG (reference sequence). The junction had 9 bases not matched to a gene; V was cut back by 3 bases and J by 7 bases. CDR3 size: 14 residues.

This clone was found once. The rearrangement uses TRBV28 and TRBJ2-1; TRBD1 agrees at 7 bases. The CDR3 consists of 15 residues. Germline CDR1 reads MDHEN; CDR2 reads SYDVKM. J gave up 3 bases and V 7 bases, and 9 bases lay outside the gene matches. Here the CDR3 DNA reads TGTGCCAGCATTAAAGAGAGACAGGGCTACAATGAGCAGTTCTTC. Amino acids: CASIKERQGYNEQFF.

The DNA for the CDR3 is TGCAGCGTTGAGGCGGGTTCTAACTACGAGCAGTACTTC. It yields the protein CSVEAGSNYEQYF. The chain has TRBV29-1 and TRBJ2-7, with D possibly being TRBD2 (5 bases). This CDR3 spans 13 amino acids. The ends were cut back, 3 bases at V and 3 bases at J, with 12 bases in the middle. The germline CDR1 and CDR2 sequences are SQVTM and ANQGSEA.

The chain uses TRBV28 and TRBJ2-2; tentative D call: TRBD1 (6 bases). The V and J ends lost 5 bases and 7 bases respectively, with 14 bases between them. The CDR3 consists of 14 residues. In germline, CDR1 is MDHEN, CDR2 SYDVKM. As DNA, the CDR3 is TGTGCCAGCAGTCATACAGGGAGCATCGGGGAGCTGTTTTTT. Translated: CASSHTGSIGELFF.

V is TRBV19 and J is TRBJ2-7, with TRBD1 as a possible D gene (6 bases). The V and J ends lost 3 bases and 2 bases respectively, with 11 bases between them. The CDR3 covers 14 residues. CDR1 and CDR2 (germline): LNHDA, SQIVND (reference sequence). The CDR3 protein is CASSMAGATYEQYF. As DNA, the CDR3 is TGTGCCAGTAGTATGGCAGGGGCGACCTACGAGCAGTACTTC.